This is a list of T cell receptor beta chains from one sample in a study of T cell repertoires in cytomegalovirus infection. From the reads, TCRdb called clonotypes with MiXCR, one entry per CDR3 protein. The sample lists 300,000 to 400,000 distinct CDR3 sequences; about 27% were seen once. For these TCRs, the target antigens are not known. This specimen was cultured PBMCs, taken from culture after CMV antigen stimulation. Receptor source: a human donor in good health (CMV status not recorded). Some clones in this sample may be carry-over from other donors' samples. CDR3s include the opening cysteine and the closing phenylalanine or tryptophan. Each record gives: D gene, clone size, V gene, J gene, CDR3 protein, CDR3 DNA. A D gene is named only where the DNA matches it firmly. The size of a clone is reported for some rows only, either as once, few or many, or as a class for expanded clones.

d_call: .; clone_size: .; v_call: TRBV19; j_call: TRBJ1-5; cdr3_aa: CASRIGVEKNQPQHF; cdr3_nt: TGTGCCAGCCGAATAGGGGTGGAGAAAAATCAGCCCCAGCATTTT
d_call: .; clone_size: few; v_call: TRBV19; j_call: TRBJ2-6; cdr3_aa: CASSIGRGANVLTF; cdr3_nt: TGTGCCAGTAGTATTGGGCGTGGGGCCAACGTCCTGACTTTC
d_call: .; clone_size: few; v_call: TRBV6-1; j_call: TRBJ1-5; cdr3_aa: CASTKNYKANQPQHF; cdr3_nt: TGTGCCAGCACAAAAAATTACAAGGCTAATCAGCCCCAGCATTTT
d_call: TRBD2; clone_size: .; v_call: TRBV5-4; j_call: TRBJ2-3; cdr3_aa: CASSLARGTSSDTQYF; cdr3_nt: TGTGCCAGCAGCTTGGCGCGGGGGACTTCATCAGATACGCAGTATTTT
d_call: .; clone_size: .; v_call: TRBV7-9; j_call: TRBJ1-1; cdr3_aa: CASSFLEKTEAFF; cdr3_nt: TGTGCCAGCAGCTTTTTAGAAAAAACTGAAGCTTTCTTT
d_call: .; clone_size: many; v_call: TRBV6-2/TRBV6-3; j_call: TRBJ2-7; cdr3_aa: CASSYDFRTMTYEQYF; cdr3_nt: TGTGCCAGCAGTTACGACTTTAGGACAATGACCTACGAGCAGTACTTC
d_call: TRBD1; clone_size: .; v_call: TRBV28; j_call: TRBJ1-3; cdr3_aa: CASSPGQGANTIYF; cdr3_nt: TGTGCCAGCAGTCCGGGACAGGGGGCAAACACCATATATTTT
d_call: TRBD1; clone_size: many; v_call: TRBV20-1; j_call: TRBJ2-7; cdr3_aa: CSADPLEAGGVEQYF; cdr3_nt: TGCAGTGCTGATCCCCTCGAGGCAGGGGGTGTAGAGCAGTACTTC
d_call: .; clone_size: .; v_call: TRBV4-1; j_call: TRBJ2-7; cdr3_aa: CASSQNPGSEQYF; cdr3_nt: TGCGCCAGCAGCCAAAATCCAGGGAGCGAGCAGTACTTC
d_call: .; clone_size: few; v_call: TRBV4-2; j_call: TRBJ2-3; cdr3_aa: CASSHGDGSTDTQYF; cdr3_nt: TGTGCCAGCAGCCACGGAGATGGAAGCACAGATACGCAGTATTTT
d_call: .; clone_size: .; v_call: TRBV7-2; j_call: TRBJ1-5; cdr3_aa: CASSLELVDSNQPQHF; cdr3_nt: TGTGCCAGCAGCTTAGAATTAGTAGACAGCAATCAGCCCCAGCATTTT
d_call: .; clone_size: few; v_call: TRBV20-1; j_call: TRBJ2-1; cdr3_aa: CSARDLSTIEQFF; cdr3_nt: TGCAGTGCTAGAGATCTGAGCACTATCGAGCAGTTCTTC
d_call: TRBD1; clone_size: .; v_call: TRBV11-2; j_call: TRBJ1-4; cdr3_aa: CASKAGQQFEKLFF; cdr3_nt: TGTGCCAGTAAAGCGGGACAGCAGTTTGAAAAACTGTTTTTT
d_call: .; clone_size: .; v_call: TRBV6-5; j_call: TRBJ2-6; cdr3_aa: CASKRVGVGGANVLTF; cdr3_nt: TGTGCCAGCAAAAGGGTCGGTGTGGGTGGGGCCAACGTCCTGACTTTC
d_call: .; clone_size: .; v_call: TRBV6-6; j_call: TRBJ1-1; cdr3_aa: CASSYPGGEAFF; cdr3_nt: TGTGCCAGCAGTTACCCGGGAGGTGAAGCTTTCTTT
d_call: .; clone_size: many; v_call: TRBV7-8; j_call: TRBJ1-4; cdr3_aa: CASSWDGGRTNEKLFF; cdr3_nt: TGTGCCAGCAGCTGGGACGGAGGGCGCACTAATGAAAAACTGTTTTTT
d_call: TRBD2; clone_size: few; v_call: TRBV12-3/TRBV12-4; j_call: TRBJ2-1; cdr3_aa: CASSRLAAAYNEQFF; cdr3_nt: TGTGCCAGCAGCAGACTAGCGGCGGCTTACAATGAGCAGTTCTTC
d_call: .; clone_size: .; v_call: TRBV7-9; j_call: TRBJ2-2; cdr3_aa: CASSLDLGRVTGELFF; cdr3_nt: TGTGCCAGCAGCTTAGACCTCGGACGCGTCACCGGGGAGCTGTTTTTT
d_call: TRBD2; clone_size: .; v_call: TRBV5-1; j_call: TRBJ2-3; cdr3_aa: CASSLRTSGAADTQYF; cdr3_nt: TGCGCCAGCAGCTTGCGGACTAGCGGGGCCGCAGATACGCAGTATTTT
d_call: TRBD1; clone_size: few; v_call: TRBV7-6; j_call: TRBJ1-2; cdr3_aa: CASSLGQGVSYGYTF; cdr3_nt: TGTGCCAGCAGCTTAGGACAGGGGGTGTCCTATGGCTACACCTTC
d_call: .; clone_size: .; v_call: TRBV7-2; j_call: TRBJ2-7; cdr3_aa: CASSLGVAGEQYF; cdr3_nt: TGTGCCAGCAGCTTAGGAGTGGCGGGCGAGCAGTACTTC
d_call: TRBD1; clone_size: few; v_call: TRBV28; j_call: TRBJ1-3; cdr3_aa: CASSPGQGIFSGNTIYF; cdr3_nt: TGTGCCAGCAGTCCGGGACAGGGGATTTTCTCTGGAAACACCATATATTTT
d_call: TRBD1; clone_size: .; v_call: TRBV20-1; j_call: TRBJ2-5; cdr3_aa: CSGIEGRGRETQYF; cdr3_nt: TGCAGTGGTATTGAGGGAAGGGGGCGTGAGACCCAGTACTTC
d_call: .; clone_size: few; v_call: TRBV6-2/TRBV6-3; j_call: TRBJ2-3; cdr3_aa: CASRPTRDTQYF; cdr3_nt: TGTGCCAGCAGACCCACCCGGGATACGCAGTATTTT
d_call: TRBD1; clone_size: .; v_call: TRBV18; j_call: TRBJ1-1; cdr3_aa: CASSPPWGTGGSNTEAFF; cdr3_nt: TGTGCCAGCTCACCACCTTGGGGGACAGGGGGTTCGAACACTGAAGCTTTCTTT
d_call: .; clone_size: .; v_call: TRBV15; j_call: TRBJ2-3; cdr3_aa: CATSRGSTDTQYF; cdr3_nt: TGTGCCACCAGCAGAGGCAGCACAGATACGCAGTATTTT
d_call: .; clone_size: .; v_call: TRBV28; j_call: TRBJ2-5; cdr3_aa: CASSLWIRGAGEEETQYF; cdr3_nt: TGTGCCAGCAGTTTATGGATCAGGGGGGCGGGAGAAGAGGAGACCCAGTACTTC
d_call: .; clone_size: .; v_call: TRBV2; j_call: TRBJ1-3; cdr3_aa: CASSDHTIYF; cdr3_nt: TGTGCCAGCAGTGACCACACCATATATTTT
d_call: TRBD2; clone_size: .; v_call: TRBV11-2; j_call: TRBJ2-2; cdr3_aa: CASSWGGGGRLNTGELFF; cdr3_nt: TGTGCCAGCAGCTGGGGCGGCGGGGGACGCCTGAACACCGGGGAGCTGTTTTTT
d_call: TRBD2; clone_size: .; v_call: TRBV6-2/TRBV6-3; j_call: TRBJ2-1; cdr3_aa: CASSRAGAYNEQFF; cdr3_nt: TGTGCCAGCAGTCGAGCGGGGGCATACAATGAGCAGTTCTTC
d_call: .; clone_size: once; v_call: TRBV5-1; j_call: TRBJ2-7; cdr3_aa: CASSLGQDAYEQYF; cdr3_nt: TGCGCCAGCAGCTTGGGACAGGACGCCTACGAGCAGTACTTC
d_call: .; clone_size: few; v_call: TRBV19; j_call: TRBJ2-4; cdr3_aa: CASSGQLNLAKNIQYF; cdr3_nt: TGTGCCAGTAGCGGACAACTAAATCTAGCCAAAAACATTCAGTACTTC